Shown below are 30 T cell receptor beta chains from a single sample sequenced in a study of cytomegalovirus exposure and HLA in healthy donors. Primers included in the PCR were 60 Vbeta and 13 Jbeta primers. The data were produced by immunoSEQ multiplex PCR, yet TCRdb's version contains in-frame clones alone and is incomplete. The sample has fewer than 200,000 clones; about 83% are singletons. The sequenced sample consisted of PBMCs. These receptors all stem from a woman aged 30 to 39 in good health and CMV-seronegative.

The CDR3 DNA reads TGTGCCACCCGGGGAACGGATAATTCACCCCTCCACTTT. Its translation is CATRGTDNSPLHF. This chain links TRBV5-6 with TRBJ1-6, with D unresolved. V was pared by 9 bases and J by 5 bases, with 12 bases between. Germline CDR1 SGHDT, CDR2 YYEEEE. The CDR3 consists of 13 residues.

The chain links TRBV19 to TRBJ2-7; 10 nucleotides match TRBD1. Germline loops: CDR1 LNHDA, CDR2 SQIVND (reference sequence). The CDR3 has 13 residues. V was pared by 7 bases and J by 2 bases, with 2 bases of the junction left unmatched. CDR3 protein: CASKGTGAYEQYF. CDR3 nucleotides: TGTGCCAGTAAGGGGACAGGGGCCTACGAGCAGTACTTC.

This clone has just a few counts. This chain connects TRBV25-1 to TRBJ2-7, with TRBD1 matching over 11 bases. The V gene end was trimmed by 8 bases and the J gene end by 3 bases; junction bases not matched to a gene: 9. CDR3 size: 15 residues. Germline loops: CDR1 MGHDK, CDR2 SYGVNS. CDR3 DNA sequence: TGTGCCAGCCGGAAACCCGGGACAGGGGGCTACGAGCAGTACTTC. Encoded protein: CASRKPGTGGYEQYF.

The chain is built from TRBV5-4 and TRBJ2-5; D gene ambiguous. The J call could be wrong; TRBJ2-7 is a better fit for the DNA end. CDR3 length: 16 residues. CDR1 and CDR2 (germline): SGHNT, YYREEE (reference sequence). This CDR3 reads CASSLGQKFSSYEQYF. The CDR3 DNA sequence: TGTGCCAGCAGCTTGGGCCAGAAGTTTAGCTCCTACGAGCAGTACTTC.

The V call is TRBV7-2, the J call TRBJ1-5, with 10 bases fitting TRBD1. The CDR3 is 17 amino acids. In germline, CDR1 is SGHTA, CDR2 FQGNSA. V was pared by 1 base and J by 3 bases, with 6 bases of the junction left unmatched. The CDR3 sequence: CASSLVGDRGLNQPQHF. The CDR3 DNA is TGTGCCAGCAGCTTAGTTGGGGACAGGGGCCTCAATCAGCCCCAGCATTTT.

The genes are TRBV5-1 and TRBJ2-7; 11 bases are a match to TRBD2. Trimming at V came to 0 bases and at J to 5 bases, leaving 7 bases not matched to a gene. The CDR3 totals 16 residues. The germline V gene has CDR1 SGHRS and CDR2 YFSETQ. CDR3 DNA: TGCGCCAGCAGCTTGGTTAGCGGGAGGGTGGGGGACGAGCAGTACTTC. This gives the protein CASSLVSGRVGDEQYF.

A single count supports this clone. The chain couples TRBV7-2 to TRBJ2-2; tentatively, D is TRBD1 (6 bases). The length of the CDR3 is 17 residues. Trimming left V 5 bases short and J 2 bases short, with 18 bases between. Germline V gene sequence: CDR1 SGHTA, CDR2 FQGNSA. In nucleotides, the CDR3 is TGTGCCAGCAGCCCCCCTTTTATGGGGGCCAACACCGGGGAGCTGTTTTTT. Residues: CASSPPFMGANTGELFF.

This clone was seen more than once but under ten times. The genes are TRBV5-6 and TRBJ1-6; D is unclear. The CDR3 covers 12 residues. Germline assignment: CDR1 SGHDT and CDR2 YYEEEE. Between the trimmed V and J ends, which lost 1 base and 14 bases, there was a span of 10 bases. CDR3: CASSLRGWALHF. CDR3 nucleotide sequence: TGTGCCAGCAGCTTGAGAGGTTGGGCCCTCCACTTT.

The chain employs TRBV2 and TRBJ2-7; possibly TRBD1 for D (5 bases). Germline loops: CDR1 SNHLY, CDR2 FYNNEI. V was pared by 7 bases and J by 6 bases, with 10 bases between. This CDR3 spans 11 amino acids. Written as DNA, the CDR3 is TGTGCCAGCATGACAGATTTCGAGCAGTACTTC. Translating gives CASMTDFEQYF.

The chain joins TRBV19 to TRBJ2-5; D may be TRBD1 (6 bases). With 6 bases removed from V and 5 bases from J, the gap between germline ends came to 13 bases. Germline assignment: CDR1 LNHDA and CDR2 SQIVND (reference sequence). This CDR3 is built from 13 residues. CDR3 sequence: CASSGQGWETQYF. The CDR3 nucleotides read TGTGCCAGTAGCGGGCAGGGGTGGGAGACCCAGTACTTC.

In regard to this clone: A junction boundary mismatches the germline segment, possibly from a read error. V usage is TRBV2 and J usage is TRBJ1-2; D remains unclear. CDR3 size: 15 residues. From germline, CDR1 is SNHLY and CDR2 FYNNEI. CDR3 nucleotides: TGTGCCAGCAGTGAAGCTGCCCGAACCGTGAGGAGCTACGCCTTC. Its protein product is CASSEAARTVRSYAF.

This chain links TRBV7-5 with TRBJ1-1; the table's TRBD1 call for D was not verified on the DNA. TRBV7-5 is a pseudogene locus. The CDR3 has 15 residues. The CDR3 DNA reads TGTGCCAGAACCTCACACAGGACCGGGAACACTGAAGCTTTCTTT. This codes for CARTSHRTGNTEAFF.

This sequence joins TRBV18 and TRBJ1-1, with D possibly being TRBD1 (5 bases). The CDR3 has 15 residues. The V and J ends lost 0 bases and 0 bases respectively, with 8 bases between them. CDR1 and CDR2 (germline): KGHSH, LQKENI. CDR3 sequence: CASSPPTGLNTEAFF. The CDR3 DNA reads TGTGCCAGCTCACCACCAACAGGATTGAACACTGAAGCTTTCTTT. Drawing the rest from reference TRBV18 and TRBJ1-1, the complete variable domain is NAGVMQNPRHLVRRRGQEARLRCSPMKGHSHVYWYRQLPEEGLKFMVYLQKENIIDESGMPKERFSAEFPKEGPSILRIQQVVRGDSAAYFCASSPPTGLNTEAFFGQGTRLTVV.

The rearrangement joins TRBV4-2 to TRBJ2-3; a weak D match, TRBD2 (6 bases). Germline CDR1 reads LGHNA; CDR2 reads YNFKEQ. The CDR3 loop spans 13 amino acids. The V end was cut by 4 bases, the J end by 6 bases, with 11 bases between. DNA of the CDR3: TGTGCCAGCAGCCTCAAGGAGGGGGATACGCAGTATTTT. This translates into CASSLKEGDTQYF.

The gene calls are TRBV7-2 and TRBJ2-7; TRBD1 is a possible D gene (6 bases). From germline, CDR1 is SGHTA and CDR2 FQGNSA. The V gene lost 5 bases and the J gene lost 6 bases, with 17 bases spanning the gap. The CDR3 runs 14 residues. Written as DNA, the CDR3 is TGTGCCAGCAGCCTCGACAGGATATTTGGCGAGCAGTACTTC. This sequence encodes CASSLDRIFGEQYF.

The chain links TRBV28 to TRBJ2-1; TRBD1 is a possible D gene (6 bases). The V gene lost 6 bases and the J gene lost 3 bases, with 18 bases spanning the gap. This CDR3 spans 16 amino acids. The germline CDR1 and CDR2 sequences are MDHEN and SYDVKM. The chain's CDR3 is CASSSRSTGNYNEQFF. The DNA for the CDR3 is TGTGCCAGCAGCTCTCGTTCCACAGGGAACTACAATGAGCAGTTCTTC.

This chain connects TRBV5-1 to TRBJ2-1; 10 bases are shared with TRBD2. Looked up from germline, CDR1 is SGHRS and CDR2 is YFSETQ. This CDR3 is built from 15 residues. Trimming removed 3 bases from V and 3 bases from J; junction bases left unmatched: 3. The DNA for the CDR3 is TGCGCCAGCAGCTCGGGACTAGCGAACTACAATGAGCAGTTCTTC. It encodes CASSSGLANYNEQFF.

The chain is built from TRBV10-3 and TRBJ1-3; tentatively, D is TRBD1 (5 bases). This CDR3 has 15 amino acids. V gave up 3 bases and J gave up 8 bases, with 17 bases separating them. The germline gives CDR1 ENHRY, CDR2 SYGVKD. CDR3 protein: CAISDKFLGEDTIYF. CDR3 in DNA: TGTGCCATCAGTGATAAATTTTTAGGGGAGGACACCATATATTTT.

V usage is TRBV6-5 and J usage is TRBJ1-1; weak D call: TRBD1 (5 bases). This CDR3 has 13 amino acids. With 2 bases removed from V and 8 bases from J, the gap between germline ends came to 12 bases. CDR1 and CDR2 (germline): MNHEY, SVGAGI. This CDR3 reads CASSYPGSAEAFF. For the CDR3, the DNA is TGTGCCAGCAGTTACCCAGGGTCAGCGGAAGCTTTCTTT.

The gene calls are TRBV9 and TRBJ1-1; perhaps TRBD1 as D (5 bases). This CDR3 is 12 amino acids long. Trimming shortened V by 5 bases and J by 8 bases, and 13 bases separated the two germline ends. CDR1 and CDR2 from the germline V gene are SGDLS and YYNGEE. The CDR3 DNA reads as TGTGCCAGCAGTAGGGTGGAGGGGGAAGCTTTCTTT. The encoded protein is CASSRVEGEAFF.

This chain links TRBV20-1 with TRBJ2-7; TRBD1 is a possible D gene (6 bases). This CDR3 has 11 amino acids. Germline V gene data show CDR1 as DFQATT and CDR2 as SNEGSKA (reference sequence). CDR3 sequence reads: CSRQEPLEQYF. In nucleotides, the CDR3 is TGCAGCAGACAGGAGCCTCTCGAGCAGTACTTC.

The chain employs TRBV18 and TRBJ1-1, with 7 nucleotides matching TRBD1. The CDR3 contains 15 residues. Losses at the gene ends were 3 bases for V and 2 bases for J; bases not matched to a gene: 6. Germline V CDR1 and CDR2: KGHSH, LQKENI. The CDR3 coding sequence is TGTGCCAGCTCACCGACAGGGATGGTTAACACTGAAGCTTTCTTT. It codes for CASSPTGMVNTEAFF.

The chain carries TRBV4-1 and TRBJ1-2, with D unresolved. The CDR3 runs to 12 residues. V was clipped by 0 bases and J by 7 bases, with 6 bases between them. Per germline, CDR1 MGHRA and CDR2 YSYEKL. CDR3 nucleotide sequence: TGCGCCAGCAGCCAAGACGAGTTTGGCTACACCTTC. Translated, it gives CASSQDEFGYTF.

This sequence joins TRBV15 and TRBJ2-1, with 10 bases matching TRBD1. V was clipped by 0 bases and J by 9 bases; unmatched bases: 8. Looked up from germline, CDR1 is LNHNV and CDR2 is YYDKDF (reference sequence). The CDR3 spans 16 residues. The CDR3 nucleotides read TGTGCCACCAGCAGAGATAAGGGACAGGGGATTGGTGAGCAGTTCTTC. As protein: CATSRDKGQGIGEQFF.

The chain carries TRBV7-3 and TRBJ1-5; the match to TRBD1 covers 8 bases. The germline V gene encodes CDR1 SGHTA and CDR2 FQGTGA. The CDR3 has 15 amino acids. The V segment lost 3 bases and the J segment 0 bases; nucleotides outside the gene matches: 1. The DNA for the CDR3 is TGTGCCAGCAGCTTGGGACAGGCTAGCAATCAGCCCCAGCATTTT. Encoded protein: CASSLGQASNQPQHF.

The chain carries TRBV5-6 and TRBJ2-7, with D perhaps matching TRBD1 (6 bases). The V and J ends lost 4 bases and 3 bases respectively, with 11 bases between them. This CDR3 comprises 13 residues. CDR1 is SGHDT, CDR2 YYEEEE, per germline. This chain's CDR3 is CASSQDSFYEQYF. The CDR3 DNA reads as TGTGCCAGCAGCCAGGACAGTTTCTACGAGCAGTACTTC.

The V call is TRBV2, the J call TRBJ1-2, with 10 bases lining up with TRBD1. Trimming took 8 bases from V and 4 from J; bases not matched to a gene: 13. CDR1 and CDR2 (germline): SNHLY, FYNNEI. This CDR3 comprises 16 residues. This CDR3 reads CASGGGQGRSVYGYTF. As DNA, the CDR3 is TGTGCCAGCGGGGGGGGACAGGGGCGGAGTGTCTATGGCTACACCTTC.

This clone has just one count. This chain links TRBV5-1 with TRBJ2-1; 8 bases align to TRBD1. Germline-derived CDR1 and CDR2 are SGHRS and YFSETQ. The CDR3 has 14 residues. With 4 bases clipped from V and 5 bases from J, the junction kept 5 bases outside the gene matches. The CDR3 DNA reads TGCGCCAGCAGCCCGGGACAGGTCAACAATGAGCAGTTCTTC. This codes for CASSPGQVNNEQFF.

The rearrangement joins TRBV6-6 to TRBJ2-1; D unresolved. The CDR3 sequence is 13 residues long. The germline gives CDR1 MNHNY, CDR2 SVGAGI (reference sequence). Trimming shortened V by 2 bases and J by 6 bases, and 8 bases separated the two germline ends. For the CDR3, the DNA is TGTGCCAGCAGTTACAGCAAGAGCAATGAGCAGTTCTTC. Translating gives CASSYSKSNEQFF.

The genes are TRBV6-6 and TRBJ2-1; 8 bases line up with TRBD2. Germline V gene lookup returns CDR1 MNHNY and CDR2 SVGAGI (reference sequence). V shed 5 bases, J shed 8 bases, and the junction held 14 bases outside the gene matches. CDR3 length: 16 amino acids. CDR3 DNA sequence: TGTGCCAGCAGTACCCCCGGGCGGGGGGCGGGGGATGAGCAGTTCTTC. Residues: CASSTPGRGAGDEQFF.